The present entry profiles one T cell receptor (beta chain) with its context. The antigen is not known. V shed 6 bases and J 3 bases; nucleotides not matched to a gene: 8. The CDR3 consists of 15 residues. From the reads, TCRdb called clonotypes with MiXCR, one entry per CDR3 protein. The table shows around 900,000 distinct CDR3 sequences, with approximately 32% occurring only once. These data belong to a study of T cell repertoires in cytomegalovirus infection. Study details: Public TCR beta signatures were indicative of both CMV infection and a matching HLA type. Study outcomes and limitations: The study found HLA-C-restricted CMV-specific TCR beta clonotypes dominating the ex vivo response.

The chain has TRBV12-3 or TRBV12-4 and TRBJ1-1, with 9 bases lining up with TRBD1. The clonotype was recovered from a human donor in good health (CMV status not recorded). Some clones in this sample may be carry-over from other donors' samples. The specimen comprised cultured CD8+ T cells from PBMCs, sampled from culture after CMV antigen stimulation. The chain's CDR3 is CASRSGTGWDTEAFF. The CDR3 nucleotides are TGTGCCAGCAGATCCGGGACAGGGTGGGACACTGAAGCTTTCTTT.